These 20 T cell receptor beta chains were sequenced from one sample in a study of OX40 agonist ivuxolimab in advanced cancers. Assay used: immunoSEQ multiplex PCR; TCRdb lists only in-frame clones, some missing. The sample has about 59,000 clones, approximately 87% seen once; the top ten hold 0.37%. The input for sequencing was CD4+ or CD8+ T cells sorted from blood, taken in a trial of the OX40 agonist ivuxolimab. The receptors here all came from an adult with an advanced solid tumor such as melanoma, head and neck, liver or kidney cancer.

V is TRBV2 and J is TRBJ2-2; 7 nucleotides agree with TRBD1. The CDR3 totals 14 residues. The V and J ends lost 10 bases and 3 bases, in that order; junction bases with no gene match: 8. Germline lookup yields CDR1 SNHLY and CDR2 FYNNEI. The CDR3 bases are TGTGCCACCGACAGGGAACGCGACACCGGGGAGCTGTTTTTT. It codes for CATDRERDTGELFF.

This sequence joins TRBV4-1 and TRBJ2-7, with TRBD2 matching over 11 bases. Germline CDR1 and CDR2: MGHRA and YSYEKL. The V gene end was trimmed by 1 base and the J gene end by 4 bases; junction bases not matched to a gene: 9. This CDR3 has 17 residues. CDR3 in amino acids: CASSQVLRTSGGYEQYF. The CDR3 DNA reads TGCGCCAGCAGCCAAGTTCTTAGAACTAGCGGGGGATACGAGCAGTACTTC.

The chain combines TRBV10-3 with TRBJ1-5; 11 bases line up with TRBD1. This CDR3 contains 18 residues. The J segment lost 3 bases and the V segment lost 0 bases, leaving 7 bases of the junction unmatched. The germline V gene encodes CDR1 ENHRY and CDR2 SYGVKD. For the CDR3, the DNA is TGTGCCATCAGTGAGTCCGGGACAGGGGGAGCCTTCAATCAGCCCCAGCATTTT. This gives the protein CAISESGTGGAFNQPQHF.

J is TRBJ1-2 and V is TRBV19, with TRBD1 matching over 9 bases. Germline values: CDR1 LNHDA, CDR2 SQIVND (reference sequence). The CDR3 spans 15 residues. The ends lost 6 bases at V and 4 bases at J; junction bases unmatched: 9. The CDR3: CASRKQGALGYGYTF. The CDR3 DNA follows: TGTGCCAGTAGGAAACAGGGGGCGCTGGGCTATGGCTACACCTTC. The variable domain in full, with the rest retrieved from reference TRBV19 and TRBJ1-2, is DGGITQSPKYLFRKEGQNVTLSCEQNLNHDAMYWYRQDPGQGLRLIYYSQIVNDFQKGDIAEGYSVSREKKESFPLTVTSAQKNPTAFYLCASRKQGALGYGYTFGSGTRLTVV.

The J gene is TRBJ2-7, the V gene TRBV28; D remains unclear. Germline loops: CDR1 MDHEN, CDR2 SYDVKM. The CDR3 consists of 15 residues. V dropped 1 base and J dropped 4 bases, with 14 bases sitting between them. The CDR3 loop reads CASSLSGTKNYEQYF. In DNA form, the CDR3 reads TGTGCCAGCAGTTTATCTGGCACAAAAAATTACGAGCAGTACTTC.

V gene TRBV28 combines with J gene TRBJ1-1, with D unresolved. This CDR3 is 15 amino acids long. The V end was cut by 4 bases, the J end by 5 bases, with 17 bases between. The germline V gene has CDR1 MDHEN and CDR2 SYDVKM. CDR3 amino acids: CASSSTWRVRTEAFF. CDR3 sequence (DNA): TGTGCCAGCAGTTCCACTTGGCGGGTTAGGACTGAAGCTTTCTTT.

This chain joins TRBV5-1 and TRBJ2-4, with 7 nucleotides matching TRBD2. Per the germline V gene, CDR1 is SGHRS and CDR2 is YFSETQ. J was trimmed by 0 bases and V by 3 bases; bases with no gene match: 6. The CDR3 has 16 residues. The CDR3 sequence is CASSSGEGLAKNIQYF. CDR3 bases: TGCGCCAGCAGCTCGGGGGAGGGGCTAGCCAAAAACATTCAGTACTTC.

The chain couples TRBV6-6 to TRBJ1-2, with D perhaps TRBD1 (6 bases). Trimming shortened V by 4 bases and J by 7 bases, and 16 bases separated the two germline ends. CDR3 length equals 14 residues. Looked up from germline, CDR1 is MNHNY and CDR2 is SVGAGI (reference sequence). The CDR3 DNA is TGTGCCAGCAGTTTGGTGGAGGGAGGGGGTGGCTACACCTTC. Amino acids: CASSLVEGGGGYTF.

The gene calls are TRBV15 and TRBJ2-2, with 10 positions matching TRBD1. The CDR3 is 16 amino acids. Germline V gene lookup returns CDR1 LNHNV and CDR2 YYDKDF (reference sequence). Trimming cost V 3 bases and J 2 bases; bases outside gene matches: 3. In nucleotides, the CDR3 is TGTGCCACCAGCAGGGACAGGGGGGGTAACACCGGGGAGCTGTTTTTT. It translates to CATSRDRGGNTGELFF.

The chain carries TRBV29-1 and TRBJ1-3; D is possibly TRBD1 (5 bases). From germline, CDR1 is SQVTM and CDR2 ANQGSEA. This CDR3 spans 13 amino acids. In DNA form, the CDR3 reads TGCAGTGTGCAGGGAATCTCTGGAAACACCATATATTTT. It yields the protein CSVQGISGNTIYF.

This clone has a handful of counts. The gene calls are TRBV18 and TRBJ2-3; D is possibly TRBD1 or TRBD2 (6 bases each). Germline assignment: CDR1 KGHSH and CDR2 LQKENI. The V end lost 1 base, the J end lost 0 bases, and 14 bases lay between the germline ends. The CDR3 sequence is 17 residues long. This CDR3 reads CASSPRSGAGSTDTQYF. DNA of the CDR3: TGTGCCAGCTCACCACGATCGGGGGCCGGTAGCACAGATACGCAGTATTTT.

V is TRBV6-1 and J is TRBJ1-2; D ambiguous. Deletions cut 4 bases from V and 4 bases from J, with 19 bases between. The CDR3 contains 16 residues. CDR1 is MNHNS, CDR2 SASEGT, per germline. The CDR3, as DNA: TGTGCCAGCAGTGGGCCCCCGGGGAGTAGATCCTATGGCTACACCTTC. As protein: CASSGPPGSRSYGYTF.

The chain combines TRBV28 with TRBJ1-1, with D perhaps TRBD1 (5 bases). The CDR3 is 14 residues long. Trimming took 6 bases from V and 1 from J, leaving 12 bases between them. From germline, CDR1 is MDHEN and CDR2 SYDVKM. For the CDR3, the DNA is TGTGCCAGCAGCTCAGGGAAAACGAACACTGAAGCTTTCTTT. This encodes CASSSGKTNTEAFF.

This chain links TRBV6-5 with TRBJ2-7; TRBD2 is a possible D gene (6 bases). CDR1 is MNHEY and CDR2 is SVGAGI in the germline V gene. This CDR3 has 14 residues. Trimming took off 4 bases at V and 2 bases at J, with 12 bases between the two ends. CDR3 sequence (DNA): TGTGCCAGCAGTTCCCCCTGGGGGGCCTACGAGCAGTACTTC. Translating it yields CASSSPWGAYEQYF.

This rearrangement joins TRBV29-1 to TRBJ2-1; TRBD2 aligns across 13 bases. The germline V gene has CDR1 SQVTM and CDR2 ANQGSEA. This CDR3 is 15 amino acids long. The V and J ends lost 4 bases and 9 bases, in that order; junction bases with no gene match: 9. The CDR3 region is CSVGGTSGIKGEQFF. The DNA for the CDR3 is TGCAGCGTTGGCGGGACTAGCGGGATTAAGGGTGAGCAGTTCTTC.

In its sample, this clone is medium-sized. The genes are TRBV7-9 and TRBJ1-3, with unresolved D. The CDR3 is 14 residues long. Trimming took 5 bases from V and 5 from J, leaving 13 bases between them. The germline V gene has CDR1 SEHNR and CDR2 FQNEAQ (reference sequence). For the CDR3, the DNA is TGTGCCAGCAGCGCCACTGCCGCTAGAAACACCATATATTTT. Translation gives CASSATAARNTIYF.

This clone was picked up a small number of times. V is TRBV5-1 and J is TRBJ1-2; TRBD1 aligns across 7 bases. CDR3 length: 12 amino acids. Germline trimming cut 2 bases from V and 7 bases from J; bases unmatched to any gene: 2. Germline assignment: CDR1 SGHRS and CDR2 YFSETQ. In DNA form, the CDR3 reads TGCGCCAGCAGCTTCGACAGGGCTGGCTACACCTTC. Its protein product is CASSFDRAGYTF.

This clone has only one observation. This chain joins TRBV5-1 and TRBJ2-3; 7 nucleotides agree with TRBD1. Germline V gene lookup returns CDR1 SGHRS and CDR2 YFSETQ. The CDR3 contains 15 residues. V gave up 5 bases and J gave up 4 bases; unmatched junction bases: 10. CDR3 amino acids: CASRPGGMPPDTQYF. The CDR3 nucleotides read TGCGCCAGCAGACCAGGGGGAATGCCGCCAGATACGCAGTATTTT.

The V gene is TRBV20-1, the J gene TRBJ1-1, with D tentatively TRBD1 (5 bases). Germline V gene sequence: CDR1 DFQATT, CDR2 SNEGSKA (reference sequence). The V end lost 6 bases, the J end lost 8 bases, and 13 bases lay between the germline ends. The length of the CDR3 is 11 residues. DNA for the CDR3: TGCAGTGCCCTACCGGGGGGAGAAGCTTTCTTT. Translation: CSALPGGEAFF.

The chain is built from TRBV7-2 and TRBJ1-2; TRBD1 matches at 10 bases. The V gene end was trimmed by 5 bases and the J gene end by 4 bases; junction bases not matched to a gene: 7. The length of the CDR3 is 15 residues. Per germline, CDR1 SGHTA and CDR2 FQGNSA. The CDR3 loop reads CASSPRTGGGYGYTF. The CDR3 DNA reads TGTGCCAGCAGCCCTCGGACAGGGGGTGGCTATGGCTACACCTTC.